The clone carrying this TCR beta chain came up once. The data stem from a study of blood T cell repertoires in COVID-19. Study-level background: Samples of COVID-19 (acute and convalescent) were obtained from the United States, Italy and Spain. PBMCs, B-cell-depleted T cells, or T cells provided the cDNA or gDNA that made up the material.

Authors' processing steps: It was from reference gene primer amplification that nucleated cell counts were estimated. Sequenced by immunoSEQ multiplex PCR; TCRdb stores in-frame clones only, minus some. Clone size and the V and J calls come from that table; the DNA yielded D and trimming. The sample lists some 150,000 clones, around 89% occurring once. Germline-derived CDR1 and CDR2 are SQVTM and ANQGSEA. Trimming removed 7 bases at V and 8 bases at J, with 23 bases between. This CDR3 has 14 amino acids. The clonotype was recovered from a man aged 60-69 years with active or convalescent COVID-19. The rearrangement links TRBV29-1 to TRBJ1-1, with D uncertain. The material sequenced was peripheral blood. CDR3 DNA: TGCAGCGCCGCTTCCGGACGGGAACGCACCGAAGCTTTCTTT. Residues: CSAASGRERTEAFF.